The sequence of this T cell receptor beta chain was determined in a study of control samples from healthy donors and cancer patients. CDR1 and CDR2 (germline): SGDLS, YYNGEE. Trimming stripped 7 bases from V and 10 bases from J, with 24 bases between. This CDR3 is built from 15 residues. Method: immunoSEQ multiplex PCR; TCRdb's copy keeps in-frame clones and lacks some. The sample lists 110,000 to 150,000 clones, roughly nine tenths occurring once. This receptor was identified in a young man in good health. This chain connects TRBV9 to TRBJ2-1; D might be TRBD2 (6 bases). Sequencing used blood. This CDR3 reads CASSLGVGLSHEQFF. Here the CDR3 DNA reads TGTGCCAGCTCCCTAGGAGTGGGACTGTCGCACGAGCAGTTCTTC.